The 15 T cell receptor beta chains presented below share a single source sample, sequenced in a study of T cells in Graves' hyperthyroidism and ophthalmopathy (dated by TCRdb to between 2017 and 2020). Libraries came from multiplex PCR. TCRdb names Illumina HiSeq 2000 as the instrument used. The TCR beta CDR3 regions were amplified from RNA transcripts. A first-round RT-PCR of the TCR CDR3 used the HTBI primer set with the Qiagen OneStep RT-PCR kit. The public reads were quality trimmed at Q25 with fastp and then assembled into clones with MiXCR by TCRdb, keeping productive beta chains. Every entry covers one CDR3 protein and lists the most common genes and DNA from its rows. This sample lists around 530,000 distinct CDR3 sequences; 15% to 20% were detected once. 17% of the sample is held by the ten biggest clonotypes. The material sequenced was blood. The receptors were sampled from a woman between 18 and 30 years old with Graves' ophthalmopathy.

This clonotype was seen more than once but under ten times. This sequence joins TRBV6-2 or TRBV6-3 and TRBJ2-7; D not certain. CDR1 MNHEY and CDR2 SVGEGT come from the germline V gene. Trimming shortened V by 7 bases and J by 3 bases, and 7 bases separated the two germline ends. CDR3 length: 11 amino acids. CDR3 sequence (DNA): TGTGCCAGCAAGGTCAGCTACGAGCAGTACTTC. Translation: CASKVSYEQYF.

This clonotype was counted ten times or more. The chain recombines TRBV7-2 with TRBJ1-5, with D tentatively TRBD1 (6 bases). This CDR3 is built from 15 residues. Trimming shortened V by 5 bases and J by 8 bases, and 19 bases separated the two germline ends. Germline CDR1 is SGHTA and CDR2 is FQGNSA. CDR3 protein: CASSPRTDRREPQHF. The CDR3 DNA reads as TGTGCCAGCAGCCCTCGGACAGACCGAAGGGAGCCCCAGCATTTT.

In this sample, this clonotype turned up many times. The chain has TRBV27 and TRBJ1-4, with 7 bases that match TRBD1. V lost 3 bases and J lost 10; bases outside the gene matches: 8. This CDR3 contains 14 residues. The germline gives CDR1 MNHEY, CDR2 SMNVEV (reference sequence). DNA for the CDR3: TGTGCCAGCAGTTTCGACAGGGCCGCCGGAAAACTGTTTTTT. This translates into CASSFDRAAGKLFF.

This clonotype was seen a few times. The gene calls are TRBV7-9 and TRBJ1-4, with D maybe TRBD1 (5 bases). V lost 5 bases to trimming and J lost 2 bases, with 12 bases between them. Per the germline V gene, CDR1 is SEHNR and CDR2 is FQNEAQ (reference sequence). The CDR3 sequence is 15 residues long. The CDR3 DNA reads as TGTGCCAGCAGCGGGGCAGGGAAGACTAATGAAAAACTGTTTTTT. As protein: CASSGAGKTNEKLFF.

This clonotype was detected a few times. This rearrangement joins TRBV7-2 to TRBJ2-3, with TRBD2 as a possible D gene (6 bases). The CDR3 sequence is 15 residues long. Trimming pared 4 bases from V and 6 bases from J, leaving 17 bases between. Germline V gene data show CDR1 as SGHTA and CDR2 as FQGNSA. The CDR3 sequence is CASSSRTAGRDTQYF. CDR3 nucleotide sequence: TGTGCCAGCAGCTCGAGAACAGCGGGTCGGGATACGCAGTATTTT.

The sample holds a few counts of this clonotype. The rearrangement joins TRBV29-1 to TRBJ1-1; weak D call: TRBD1 (6 bases). This CDR3 is built from 13 residues. In germline, CDR1 is SQVTM, CDR2 ANQGSEA. V was pared by 7 bases and J by 1 base, with 13 bases between. CDR3 in amino acids: CSGSGDPNTEAFF. The DNA for the CDR3 is TGCAGCGGGTCAGGGGACCCGAACACTGAAGCTTTCTTT.

This clonotype was seen at least ten times. The chain joins TRBV27 to TRBJ1-1; D not resolved. The CDR3 loop spans 14 amino acids. Germline CDR1 MNHEY, CDR2 SMNVEV (reference sequence). Trimming stripped 0 bases from V and 5 bases from J, with 10 bases between. CDR3 region: CASSLSGGITEAFF. CDR3 bases: TGTGCCAGCAGTTTATCGGGCGGGATAACTGAAGCTTTCTTT.

Concerning this clonotype: This may be a read error, as it is one base from a much larger clone. The gene calls are TRBV28 and TRBJ2-1, with 13 positions matching TRBD2. CDR3 length: 15 residues. Unmatched junction bases numbered 3, after V lost 7 bases and J lost 3 bases. Germline assignment: CDR1 MDHEN and CDR2 SYDVKM. For the CDR3, the DNA is TGTGCCAGCACCGGGACTAGCGGGAACTACAATGAGCAGTTCTTC. Its protein is CASTGTSGNYNEQFF.

In this sample, this clonotype turned up many times. V and J are TRBV27 and TRBJ2-3; the D call may be TRBD1 or TRBD2 (5 bases each). V lost 3 bases and J 2 bases, leaving 12 bases between the germline ends. CDR3 size: 15 residues. Germline CDR1 reads MNHEY; CDR2 reads SMNVEV (reference sequence). CDR3 nucleotides: TGTGCCAGCAGTTTTTTTGGGACCAACACAGATACGCAGTATTTT. Translating it yields CASSFFGTNTDTQYF.

This clonotype has only a few counts. CDR3 sequence reads: CASRPRRQGPNEKLFF. The CDR3 region has the DNA TGTGCCAGTAGACCTAGACGACAGGGGCCTAATGAAAAACTGTTTTTT. V usage is TRBV19 and J usage is TRBJ1-4; 8 nucleotides align to TRBD1. CDR3 size: 16 residues. The germline gives CDR1 LNHDA, CDR2 SQIVND (reference sequence). The junction had 9 bases not matched to a gene; V was cut back by 6 bases and J by 3 bases.

This clonotype was detected ten times or more. This rearrangement joins TRBV20-1 to TRBJ2-7, with D uncertain. V lost 0 bases to trimming and J lost 5 bases, with 5 bases between them. The CDR3 loop spans 11 amino acids. The germline gives CDR1 DFQATT, CDR2 SNEGSKA (reference sequence). CDR3 in amino acids: CSAREIHEQYF. In DNA form, the CDR3 reads TGCAGTGCTAGAGAGATCCACGAGCAGTACTTC.

This clonotype was counted only a few times. This chain connects TRBV27 to TRBJ2-6; D gene unclear. The germline gives CDR1 MNHEY, CDR2 SMNVEV (reference sequence). With 5 bases removed from V and 2 bases from J, the gap between germline ends came to 10 bases. This CDR3 contains 15 residues. The DNA of the CDR3 is TGTGCCAGCAGTACTCTAGGAGCTGGGGCCAACGTCCTGACTTTC. Its protein is CASSTLGAGANVLTF. The variable domain in full, with the rest retrieved from reference TRBV27 and TRBJ2-6, is EAQVTQNPRYLITVTGKKLTVTCSQNMNHEYMSWYRQDPGLGLRQIYYSMNVEVTDKGDVPEGYKVSRKEKRNFPLILESPSPNQTSLYFCASSTLGAGANVLTFGAGSRLTVL.

Many counts were recorded for this clonotype. V and J are TRBV30 and TRBJ1-3; D is ambiguous. The V end was cut by 2 bases, the J end by 0 bases, with 11 bases between. The V gene's germline CDR1 is GTSNPN and CDR2 SVGIG (reference sequence). This CDR3 contains 15 residues. CDR3 protein: CAWSIRIDSGNTIYF. CDR3 nucleotide sequence: TGTGCCTGGAGTATTCGGATCGACTCTGGAAACACCATATATTTT.

This clonotype showed up many times. V gene TRBV3-1 combines with J gene TRBJ2-3; 10 positions match TRBD1. V lost 1 base and J lost 5; bases outside the gene matches: 6. The germline gives CDR1 LGHDT, CDR2 YNNKEL (reference sequence). The length of the CDR3 is 16 residues. The CDR3 coding sequence is TGTGCCAGCAGCCAAGGGGGACAGGGGTCCCTAGATACGCAGTATTTT. Protein sequence: CASSQGGQGSLDTQYF.

J is TRBJ2-3 and V is TRBV9, with 7 bases matching TRBD2. The CDR3 extends over 15 amino acids. In germline, CDR1 is SGDLS, CDR2 YYNGEE. After removal of 3 bases from V and 1 base from J, the junction contained 5 bases not matched to a gene. In nucleotides, the CDR3 is TGTGCCAGCAGCGGAGCGGGGAGCGGCACAGATACGCAGTATTTT. Protein: CASSGAGSGTDTQYF.